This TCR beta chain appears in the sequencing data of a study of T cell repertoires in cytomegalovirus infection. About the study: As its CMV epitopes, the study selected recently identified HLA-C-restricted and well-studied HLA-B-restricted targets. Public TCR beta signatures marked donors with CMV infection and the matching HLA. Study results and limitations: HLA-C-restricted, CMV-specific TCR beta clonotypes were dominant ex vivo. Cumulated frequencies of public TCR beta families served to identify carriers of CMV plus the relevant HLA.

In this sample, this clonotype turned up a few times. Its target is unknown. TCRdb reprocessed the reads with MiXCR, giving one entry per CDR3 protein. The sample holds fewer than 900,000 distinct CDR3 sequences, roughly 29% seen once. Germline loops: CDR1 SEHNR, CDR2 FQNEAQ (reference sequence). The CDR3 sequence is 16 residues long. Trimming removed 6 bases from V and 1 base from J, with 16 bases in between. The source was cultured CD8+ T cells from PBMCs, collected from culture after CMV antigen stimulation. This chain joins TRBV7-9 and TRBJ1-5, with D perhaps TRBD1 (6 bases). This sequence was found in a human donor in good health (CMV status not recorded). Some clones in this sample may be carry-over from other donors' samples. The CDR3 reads CASSNTQGLSNQPQHF. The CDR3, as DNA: TGTGCCAGCAGTAATACACAGGGATTAAGCAATCAGCCCCAGCATTTT.